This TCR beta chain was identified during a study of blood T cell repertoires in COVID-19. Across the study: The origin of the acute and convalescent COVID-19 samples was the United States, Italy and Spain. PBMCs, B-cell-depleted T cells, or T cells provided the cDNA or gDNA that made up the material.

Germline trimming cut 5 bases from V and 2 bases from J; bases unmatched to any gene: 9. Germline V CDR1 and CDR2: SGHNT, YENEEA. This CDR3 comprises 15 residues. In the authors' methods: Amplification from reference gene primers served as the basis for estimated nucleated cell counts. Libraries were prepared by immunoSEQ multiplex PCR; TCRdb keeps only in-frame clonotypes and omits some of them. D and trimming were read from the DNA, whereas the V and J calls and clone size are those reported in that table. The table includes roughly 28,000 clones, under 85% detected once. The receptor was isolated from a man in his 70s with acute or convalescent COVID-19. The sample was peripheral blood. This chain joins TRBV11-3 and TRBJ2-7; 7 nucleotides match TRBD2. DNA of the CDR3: TGTGCCAGCAGCCTCGGCGGGGGAAAGACCTACGAGCAGTACTTC. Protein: CASSLGGGKTYEQYF.